The rows below give T cell receptor beta chains drawn from one sample of a study of shared clonotypes between healthy human individuals. Measured with immunoSEQ multiplex PCR; TCRdb has only the in-frame clones, and not every one. The sample has about 330,000 clones, around nine tenths seen once; the top ten hold roughly 16%. Sequencing input: memory CD8+ T cells sorted from blood. Receptors originate from a man aged 18 to 30 in good health. Both conserved end residues are part of each CDR3. The D gene is left open where the match is weak.

d_call: .
j_call: TRBJ1-5
v_call: TRBV4-1
cdr3_aa: CASSPGPTGNSNQPQHF

d_call: .
j_call: TRBJ2-7
v_call: TRBV13
cdr3_aa: CASSLGHAQGYEQYF

d_call: .
j_call: TRBJ2-7
v_call: TRBV29-1
cdr3_aa: CSATLDGSYEQYF

d_call: .
j_call: TRBJ2-1
v_call: TRBV7-9
cdr3_aa: CASSDSYNEQFF

d_call: .
j_call: TRBJ1-1
v_call: TRBV6-6
cdr3_aa: CASSDTNTEAFF

d_call: .
j_call: TRBJ2-7
v_call: TRBV9
cdr3_aa: CASSVGREGHEQYF

d_call: .
j_call: TRBJ2-7
v_call: TRBV20-1
cdr3_aa: CSAKEAREQYF

d_call: TRBD1
j_call: TRBJ2-2
v_call: TRBV5-1
cdr3_aa: CASSLGQGLTGELFF

d_call: .
j_call: TRBJ1-5
v_call: TRBV27
cdr3_aa: CASSLHSNQPQHF

d_call: .
j_call: TRBJ2-7
v_call: TRBV27
cdr3_aa: CASRGTAPYEQYF

d_call: TRBD2
j_call: TRBJ2-3
v_call: TRBV6-5
cdr3_aa: CASSYSKRGRTDTQYF

d_call: .
j_call: TRBJ1-5
v_call: TRBV11-2
cdr3_aa: CASTQGRGQPQHF

d_call: .
j_call: TRBJ1-6
v_call: TRBV2
cdr3_aa: CASSEQDRLLNSPLHF

d_call: .
j_call: TRBJ2-7
v_call: TRBV6-5
cdr3_aa: CASSYGQGISEQYF

d_call: TRBD1
j_call: TRBJ2-7
v_call: TRBV27
cdr3_aa: CASSPTGAEQYF

d_call: TRBD2
j_call: TRBJ2-7
v_call: TRBV30
cdr3_aa: CAWERTSDSYEQYF

d_call: TRBD1
j_call: TRBJ1-1
v_call: TRBV7-6
cdr3_aa: CASSLMTGGMNTEAFF

d_call: TRBD2
j_call: TRBJ2-5
v_call: TRBV4-3
cdr3_aa: CASSRGFSGRAVETQYF

d_call: TRBD1
j_call: TRBJ1-2
v_call: TRBV6-5
cdr3_aa: CASSSQGAGYGYTF

d_call: .
j_call: TRBJ1-5
v_call: TRBV18
cdr3_aa: CASSPPYGDSNQPQHF

d_call: .
j_call: TRBJ2-2
v_call: TRBV6-5
cdr3_aa: CASSYSRTGELFF

d_call: .
j_call: TRBJ1-1
v_call: TRBV7-9
cdr3_aa: CASSSSTGQNTEAFF

d_call: TRBD2
j_call: TRBJ2-1
v_call: TRBV27
cdr3_aa: CASSLLGGRLDNEQFF

d_call: .
j_call: TRBJ2-1
v_call: TRBV7-6
cdr3_aa: CASSLAGFHNEQFF

d_call: .
j_call: TRBJ2-1
v_call: TRBV6-1
cdr3_aa: CASRAAYNEQFF

d_call: TRBD2
j_call: TRBJ2-7
v_call: TRBV6-1
cdr3_aa: CASRDQTSGFFEQYF

d_call: .
j_call: TRBJ2-1
v_call: TRBV5-4
cdr3_aa: CASSFRGSGEQFF

d_call: .
j_call: TRBJ1-1
v_call: TRBV29-1
cdr3_aa: CSGGDAAEAFF

d_call: .
j_call: TRBJ2-7
v_call: TRBV5-6
cdr3_aa: CASSQADSVSYEQYF

d_call: .
j_call: TRBJ1-1
v_call: TRBV4-1
cdr3_aa: CASSQIVMNTEAFF

d_call: .
j_call: TRBJ1-1
v_call: TRBV27
cdr3_aa: CASSYGGGRTEAFF

d_call: .
j_call: TRBJ2-1
v_call: TRBV5-4
cdr3_aa: CASRRGLPSYNEQFF

d_call: .
j_call: TRBJ2-7
v_call: TRBV6-6
cdr3_aa: CASRGPGLGEQYF

d_call: .
j_call: TRBJ2-3
v_call: TRBV28
cdr3_aa: CASSAEGAPTQYF

d_call: TRBD2
j_call: TRBJ2-7
v_call: TRBV27
cdr3_aa: CASWQAGGRYYEQYF

d_call: TRBD2
j_call: TRBJ2-7
v_call: TRBV6-5
cdr3_aa: CASSYSASGLEQYF

d_call: .
j_call: TRBJ1-6
v_call: TRBV9
cdr3_aa: CASSDVPGRNSYNSPLHF

d_call: .
j_call: TRBJ2-3
v_call: TRBV13
cdr3_aa: CASSPLGTRGSTDTQYF

d_call: TRBD2
j_call: TRBJ2-1
v_call: TRBV28
cdr3_aa: CASSLAGEHEQFF

d_call: .
j_call: TRBJ2-7
v_call: TRBV9
cdr3_aa: CASSVGQGTYEQYF